Given below is one T cell receptor beta chain in context. Methods used by the authors: Researchers report that nucleated cell counts were estimated from reference gene primer amplification. Produced via immunoSEQ multiplex PCR; TCRdb's table is partial and in-frame only. V, J and clone size derive from that table, while D and trimming were established from the DNA sequence. Seen here are 200,000 to 250,000 clones, approximately 85% observed once, and the top ten hold less than 6%. This entry is derived from a study of blood T cell repertoires in COVID-19. About the study: Acute-phase and convalescent COVID-19 samples originated in the United States, Italy and Spain. T cells, B-cell-depleted T cells, or PBMCs provided the cDNA or gDNA that served as material.

Germline V gene lookup returns CDR1 SGHTA and CDR2 FQGTGA. The CDR3 runs to 12 residues. V dropped 5 bases and J dropped 10 bases, with 14 bases sitting between them. Enrolment of Seattle patients took place during active infection, and they were followed longitudinally. Sequenced material: peripheral blood. This chain connects TRBV7-3 to TRBJ1-1; D is unresolved. The TCR sequence derives from a woman in her seventies with COVID-19, enrolled during active disease. The CDR3 loop reads CASSTDTSGAFF. The CDR3 DNA sequence: TGTGCCAGCAGCACCGACACCTCTGGAGCTTTCTTT.